The rows below give T cell receptor beta chains drawn from one sample of a study of shared clonotypes between healthy human individuals. Sequencing used immunoSEQ multiplex PCR; TCRdb keeps in-frame clones, though not all of them. The sample has 450,000 to 600,000 clones; roughly 85% are singletons. The sample was PBMCs. The receptor source for this set is a woman aged 35 to 49 in good health. Some clones in this sample may be carry-over from other donors' samples. The CDR3 runs from the conserved cysteine through the conserved F or W. The order of the fields is J gene, D gene, V gene, clone size, CDR3 protein, CDR3 DNA. The D gene is left open where the match is weak. Clone size is shown for a subset of rows, as once, few, many or a class of expanded clone.

>TRBJ1-4|-|TRBV4-3|-
CASSPPGDEKLFF
TGCGCCAGCAGCCCTCCGGGAGATGAAAAACTGTTTTTT
>TRBJ1-3|-|TRBV21-1|-
CASSNNRSSGNTIYF
TGTGCCAGCAGCAATAACAGATCCTCTGGAAACACCATATATTTT
>TRBJ1-2|-|TRBV28|-
CASRLGETVYGYTF
TGTGCCAGCAGGTTAGGGGAGACAGTCTATGGCTACACCTTC
>TRBJ1-1|-|TRBV6-5|few
CASSRDLGEAFF
TGTGCCAGCAGTCGGGACCTAGGAGAAGCTTTCTTT
>TRBJ2-2|TRBD2|TRBV9|-
CASSVSGSFSGELFF
TGTGCCAGCAGCGTTAGCGGGAGTTTCTCCGGGGAGCTGTTTTTT
>TRBJ2-7|-|TRBV18|once
CASSLTASYEQYF
TGTGCCAGCTCACTGACAGCCTCCTACGAGCAGTACTTC
>TRBJ1-2|-|TRBV4-1|-
CASSQEGTVRSNYGYTF
TGCGCCAGCAGCCAAGAAGGGACCGTGAGATCTAACTATGGCTACACCTTC
>TRBJ2-1|-|TRBV7-7|-
CASSHGLTSYNEQFF
TGTGCTAGCAGCCACGGACTAACCTCATACAATGAGCAGTTCTTC
>TRBJ2-5|TRBD1|TRBV18|-
CASSPPGQTKETQYF
TGTGCCAGCTCACCGCCGGGACAGACGAAAGAGACCCAGTACTTC
>TRBJ2-1|TRBD2|TRBV2|-
CASSEFGPSGSNEQFF
TGTGCCAGCAGTGAATTCGGGCCTAGCGGGAGCAATGAGCAGTTCTTC
>TRBJ1-1|TRBD1|TRBV27|-
CASTSRGRFMNTEAFF
TGTGCCAGCACAAGCAGGGGGCGCTTCATGAACACTGAAGCTTTCTTT
>TRBJ1-3|-|TRBV9|-
CASSVGGAGNTIYF
TGTGCCAGCAGCGTAGGTGGAGCTGGAAACACCATATATTTT
>TRBJ1-1|TRBD1|TRBV30|-
CAWSGGTGGNTEAFF
TGTGCCTGGAGTGGCGGGACAGGGGGTAACACTGAAGCTTTCTTT
>TRBJ1-1|TRBD1|TRBV19|-
CASARDRDTEAFF
TGTGCCAGTGCCCGGGACAGAGACACTGAAGCTTTCTTT
>TRBJ1-2|-|TRBV7-9|few
CASSLEGIYGYTF
TGTGCCAGCAGCTTGGAGGGGATCTATGGCTACACCTTC
>TRBJ2-1|TRBD1|TRBV10-3|few
CAIGLGTGSYNEQFF
TGTGCCATCGGATTGGGGACAGGCTCCTACAATGAGCAGTTCTTC
>TRBJ2-5|TRBD1|TRBV28|-
CASSRQGAYQETQYF
TGTGCCAGCAGTCGACAGGGGGCGTACCAAGAGACCCAGTACTTC
>TRBJ2-7|TRBD2|TRBV28|-
CASSRHGLAGGYYEQYF
TGTGCCAGCAGTCGACACGGACTAGCGGGAGGATATTACGAGCAGTACTTC
>TRBJ2-2|TRBD2|TRBV7-2|-
CASSPGLATGELFF
TGTGCCAGCAGCCCGGGACTAGCGACCGGGGAGCTGTTTTTT
>TRBJ2-7|-|TRBV6-1|-
CASSEVVRGYEQYF
TGTGCCAGCAGTGAAGTGGTCAGGGGCTACGAGCAGTACTTC
>TRBJ1-3|-|TRBV7-2|-
CASSTRGSGNTIYF
TGTGCCAGCAGCACCCGGGGGTCTGGAAACACCATATATTTT
>TRBJ2-3|TRBD1|TRBV7-3|-
CASSPTGVGSDTQYF
TGTGCCAGCAGCCCGACAGGGGTCGGTTCAGATACGCAGTATTTT